This entry lists 6 T cell receptor beta chains sequenced from one sample in a study of cytomegalovirus exposure and HLA in healthy donors. The PCR was carried out with 60 Vbeta primers and 13 Jbeta primers. TCRdb's table, derived via immunoSEQ multiplex PCR, lists solely in-frame clones and lacks some. The sample carries 200,000 to 250,000 clones, under 80% recorded once. Material for sequencing was PBMCs. The receptors stem from a woman in her twenties or thirties in good health and CMV-seronegative.

This chain links TRBV5-4 with TRBJ2-5; the D gene is possibly TRBD2 (5 bases). CDR3 size: 13 residues. V was pared by 4 bases and J by 5 bases, with 12 bases between. CDR1 SGHNT and CDR2 YYREEE come from the germline V gene (reference sequence). The DNA of the CDR3 is TGTGCCAGCAGCGATCCATCGGGGGAGACCCAGTACTTC. It encodes CASSDPSGETQYF.

The rearrangement joins TRBV2 to TRBJ1-1; 8 nucleotides agree with TRBD1. V lost 2 bases to trimming and J lost 1 base; unmatched junction nucleotides: 3. From germline, CDR1 is SNHLY and CDR2 FYNNEI. This CDR3 has 15 amino acids. The CDR3 protein is CASSEWTGRNTEAFF. The CDR3 DNA sequence: TGTGCCAGCAGTGAATGGACAGGGAGGAACACTGAAGCTTTCTTT.

Only one count was recorded for this clone. V is TRBV11-3 and J is TRBJ2-7, with 7 nucleotides matching TRBD2. V lost 6 bases to trimming and J lost 0 bases; unmatched junction nucleotides: 8. Germline-derived CDR1 and CDR2 are SGHNT and YENEEA. The length of the CDR3 is 15 residues. The DNA of the CDR3 is TGTGCCAGCAGTAGATCCGGGGGGAACTCCTACGAGCAGTACTTC. Protein: CASSRSGGNSYEQYF.

The V call is TRBV7-9, the J call TRBJ2-1; TRBD1 might be the D (6 bases). Germline CDR1 reads SEHNR; CDR2 reads FQNEAQ (reference sequence). The CDR3 totals 15 residues. V lost 5 bases and J lost 8, with 19 bases in between. The DNA for the CDR3 is TGTGCCAGCAGCCCTCCCTACAGGGACGGGGATGAGCAGTTCTTC. This encodes CASSPPYRDGDEQFF.

The V and J genes are TRBV19 and TRBJ2-2, with D tentatively TRBD2 (5 bases). CDR3 length: 16 amino acids. V was trimmed by 1 base and J by 0 bases, leaving 9 bases between them. Germline CDR1 LNHDA, CDR2 SQIVND (reference sequence). CDR3 sequence: CASSIVGLSNTGELFF. The CDR3 bases are TGTGCCAGTAGTATAGTCGGACTTTCGAACACCGGGGAGCTGTTTTTT.

This chain connects TRBV27 to TRBJ1-3; unclear D gene. V was pared by 11 bases and J by 0 bases, with 14 bases between. The germline V gene has CDR1 MNHEY and CDR2 SMNVEV (reference sequence). There are 14 residues in the CDR3. This CDR3 is CAARVFLSGNTIYF. CDR3 DNA: TGTGCCGCCCGGGTCTTCCTCTCTGGAAACACCATATATTTT.